Detailed here is one T cell receptor (beta chain). This specimen comes from a study of T cell changes during pregnancy in multiple sclerosis. The data were produced by immunoSEQ multiplex PCR, yet TCRdb's version contains in-frame clones alone and is incomplete. The profile shows about 30,000 clones, around 90% of them singletons. The CDR3 sequence is 13 residues long. Unmatched junction bases numbered 3, after V lost 7 bases and J lost 3 bases. CDR1 is SNHLY and CDR2 is FYNNEI in the germline V gene. The chain recombines TRBV2 with TRBJ2-1; 7 bases match TRBD2. This specimen consisted of CD4+ T cells from peripheral blood mononuclear cells, obtained in the third trimester of pregnancy. This receptor was taken from a female donor in good health, enrolled as a control in a pregnancy study. CDR3 protein: CASMGRDYNEQFF. In DNA, the CDR3 is TGTGCCAGCATGGGGAGGGACTACAATGAGCAGTTCTTC.